Below, 6 T cell receptor beta chains from the same sample are listed, as sequenced in a study of molecular identifiers for immune sequencing clone quantification. TCRdb re-called the PCR reads with MiXCR, one entry per CDR3 protein. Here the sample spans about 500,000 distinct CDR3 sequences, around 23% being singletons. Sequencing input: naive CD8+ T cells from blood, with Jurkat cell RNA spiked in. Subset described: FACS-sorted CD8+CD4-CCR7+CD45RA+ naive T cells. These receptors were obtained from a human donor in good health. Some libraries in this study had Jurkat cell RNA spiked in.

This clonotype was picked up many times. This chain uses TRBV29-1 with TRBJ2-5; 12 nucleotides line up with TRBD2. Germline values: CDR1 SQVTM, CDR2 ANQGSEA. With V trimmed by 3 bases and J by 5 bases, 10 bases remained unmatched. The CDR3 has 16 residues. The CDR3 bases are TGCAGCGTTGAGGACCAACTAGCGGGGGGAGCTGAGACCCAGTACTTC. This sequence encodes CSVEDQLAGGAETQYF.

This clonotype was seen many times. This chain links TRBV5-1 with TRBJ1-1; D is uncertain. Trimming removed 6 bases from V and 3 bases from J, with 3 bases in between. This CDR3 has 10 amino acids. Germline V gives CDR1 SGHRS, CDR2 YFSETQ. For the CDR3, the DNA is TGCGCCAGCACTGACACTGAAGCTTTCTTT. It yields the protein CASTDTEAFF.

There are many counts of this clonotype. V gene TRBV30 combines with J gene TRBJ2-1, with D possibly matching TRBD2 (6 bases). The CDR3 runs 11 residues. The V end lost 8 bases, the J end lost 7 bases, and 12 bases lay between the germline ends. Germline V gene sequence: CDR1 GTSNPN, CDR2 SVGIG (reference sequence). In DNA form, the CDR3 reads TGTGCCGGGGGGTCGTGGAATGAGCAGTTCTTC. Translation: CAGGSWNEQFF.

This clonotype was seen a handful of times. CDR3 nucleotide sequence: TGCGCCAGCAGCCAATTAGACACTGAAGCTTTCTTT. Its protein is CASSQLDTEAFF. The chain links TRBV4-1 to TRBJ1-1; D remains ambiguous. The CDR3 extends over 12 amino acids. V was trimmed by 2 bases and J by 3 bases, leaving 4 bases between them. Germline V lookup: CDR1 MGHRA, CDR2 YSYEKL.

This clonotype was detected only a few times. The chain couples TRBV6-5 to TRBJ2-7; D might be TRBD1 (5 bases). The V gene's germline CDR1 is MNHEY and CDR2 SVGAGI. Trimming shortened V by 0 bases and J by 6 bases, and 18 bases separated the two germline ends. The CDR3 contains 16 residues. The CDR3 sequence is CASSYSGATGRTEQYF. As DNA, the CDR3 is TGTGCCAGCAGTTACTCTGGGGCTACTGGAAGGACCGAGCAGTACTTC.

The chain links TRBV30 to TRBJ2-1, with a weak D call TRBD2 (6 bases). CDR3 length: 13 amino acids. The germline V gene has CDR1 GTSNPN and CDR2 SVGIG (reference sequence). Trimming cost V 0 bases and J 9 bases, with 12 bases left between them. The CDR3 DNA follows: TGTGCCTGGAGTGTAATGGGGGGTACTGAGCAGTTCTTC. It encodes CAWSVMGGTEQFF.